These 25 T cell receptor beta chains originate from one sample sequenced in a study of blood T cells in healthy people across ages. Alongside a J-beta primer mix, a sample-barcoded 5' primer served in a second PCR lasting about 7 to 11 cycles. MiXCR, run by TCRdb on the 5' RACE reads, gives a single entry per CDR3 protein. The sample records 380,000 or so distinct CDR3 sequences, 45% to 60% being singletons. Specimen: blood. The receptors originated from a man aged 55 to 70 in good health.

In the case of this clonotype: A read error is possible here, since a much larger clone lies one base away. The CDR3 protein is CSVGAGVYEQYF. The CDR3 DNA follows: TGCAGCGTTGGAGCGGGAGTATACGAGCAGTACTTC. The V gene is TRBV29-1, the J gene TRBJ2-7; 8 positions match TRBD2. Germline values: CDR1 SQVTM, CDR2 ANQGSEA. V dropped 4 bases and J dropped 4; count of bases not matched to a gene: 3. The CDR3 covers 12 residues.

The rearrangement uses TRBV30 and TRBJ1-6; D not resolved. V was cut by 3 bases and J by 3 bases, with 6 bases left in between. Germline-derived CDR1 and CDR2 are GTSNPN and SVGIG (reference sequence). The CDR3 covers 13 residues. This chain's CDR3 is CAWSADYNSPLHF. In DNA form, the CDR3 reads TGTGCCTGGAGCGCCGACTATAATTCACCCCTCCACTTT.

This clonotype was recorded a few times. V gene TRBV29-1 combines with J gene TRBJ2-3; TRBD2 matches 11 bases. Unmatched junction bases numbered 12, after V lost 4 bases and J lost 9 bases. Germline assignment: CDR1 SQVTM and CDR2 ANQGSEA. This CDR3 region has 15 residues. Here the CDR3 DNA reads TGCAGCGTTGTGGGGACTAGCGGCTATTTGCAAACGCAGTATTTT. The encoded protein is CSVVGTSGYLQTQYF.

This clonotype was observed a handful of times. V is TRBV20-1 and J is TRBJ1-2; D ambiguous. CDR3 length: 17 residues. With 1 base removed from V and 2 bases from J, the gap between germline ends came to 20 bases. Looked up from germline, CDR1 is DFQATT and CDR2 is SNEGSKA (reference sequence). The DNA for the CDR3 is TGCAGTGCTAGAGCTTCGAACCCACGCCACAACAACTATGGCTACACCTTC. As protein: CSARASNPRHNNYGYTF.

The chain recombines TRBV3-1 with TRBJ1-2; D is undetermined. CDR3 length equals 16 residues. Trimming took 0 bases from V and 4 from J, leaving 15 bases between them. The V gene's germline CDR1 is LGHDT and CDR2 YNNKEL (reference sequence). In nucleotides, the CDR3 is TGTGCCAGCAGCCAAGAGTTTCCGGGTGCGAGCTATGGCTACACCTTC. Translating it yields CASSQEFPGASYGYTF.

The chain uses TRBV28 and TRBJ2-7; a weak D match, TRBD2 (5 bases). Germline V gene lookup returns CDR1 MDHEN and CDR2 SYDVKM. The CDR3 extends over 13 amino acids. The V and J ends lost 11 bases and 5 bases respectively, with 19 bases between them. In DNA form, the CDR3 reads TGTGCCGTAGTAGGCCGACTAATCCACGAGCAGTACTTC. Amino acids: CAVVGRLIHEQYF.

This rearrangement joins TRBV29-1 to TRBJ2-1; D is unclear. Trimming took 4 bases from V and 0 from J, leaving 7 bases between them. This CDR3 spans 13 amino acids. Germline V gives CDR1 SQVTM, CDR2 ANQGSEA. The CDR3 DNA sequence: TGCAGCGTTGTTGGCAGCTCCTACAATGAGCAGTTCTTC. This encodes CSVVGSSYNEQFF.

This clonotype was observed a few times. The chain is built from TRBV7-2 and TRBJ2-7, with a tentative D call TRBD1 (6 bases). Germline assignment: CDR1 SGHTA and CDR2 FQGNSA. CDR3 length: 14 residues. Trimming shortened V by 5 bases and J by 2 bases, and 13 bases separated the two germline ends. The CDR3, as DNA: TGTGCCAGCAGCCCCGCAGGGGCAACCTACGAGCAGTACTTC. This gives the protein CASSPAGATYEQYF.

The rearrangement uses TRBV2 and TRBJ2-7; no firm D call. CDR3 length: 14 amino acids. Trimming left V 1 base short and J 3 bases short, with 10 bases between. Germline CDR1 SNHLY, CDR2 FYNNEI. The CDR3 loop is CASSEGGQDYEQYF. In nucleotides, the CDR3 is TGTGCCAGCAGTGAAGGTGGTCAGGACTACGAGCAGTACTTC.

This clonotype was observed a few times. This chain joins TRBV13 and TRBJ1-2, with a weak D call TRBD1 (6 bases). The CDR3 is 14 residues long. Germline V gene lookup returns CDR1 PRHDT and CDR2 FYEKMQ (reference sequence). V dropped 2 bases and J dropped 5 bases, with 12 bases sitting between them. The CDR3 sequence is CASSLRGQIYGYTF. CDR3 DNA: TGTGCCAGCAGCTTAAGAGGACAGATTTATGGCTACACCTTC.

The chain carries TRBV7-2 and TRBJ2-7; D is perhaps TRBD2 (7 bases). CDR1 is SGHTA and CDR2 is FQGNSA in the germline V gene. This CDR3 has 19 residues. V was trimmed by 2 bases and J by 3 bases, leaving 26 bases between them. The CDR3 protein is CASSLPGGRRGPLFYEQYF. CDR3 nucleotides: TGTGCCAGCAGCTTACCCGGGGGGCGCCGGGGCCCCCTTTTCTACGAGCAGTACTTC.

The gene calls are TRBV7-3 and TRBJ2-1; a weak D match, TRBD2 (5 bases). Germline V gene data show CDR1 as SGHTA and CDR2 as FQGTGA. Trimming left V 2 bases short and J 2 bases short, with 16 bases between. This CDR3 is 17 amino acids long. CDR3 bases: TGTGCCAGCAGCTTAGAATCGAGCGGCTTTGCCTACAATGAGCAGTTCTTC. Amino acids: CASSLESSGFAYNEQFF. The full variable domain, in which reference TRBV7-3 and TRBJ2-1 provide the parts outside the CDR3, is GAGVSQTPSNKVTEKGKYVELRCDPISGHTALYWYRQSLGQGPEFLIYFQGTGAADDSGLPNDRFFAVRPEGSVSTLKIQRTERGDSAVYLCASSLESSGFAYNEQFFGPGTRLTVL.

In this sample, this clonotype turned up once. This chain connects TRBV11-2 to TRBJ2-7; 7 bases align to TRBD1. Germline values: CDR1 SGHAT, CDR2 FQNNGV. This CDR3 has 16 residues. V gave up 5 bases and J gave up 3 bases; unmatched junction bases: 13. The CDR3 DNA sequence: TGTGCCAGCAGCCCAAGGGGACAGTTAACTTACTACGAGCAGTACTTC. Protein: CASSPRGQLTYYEQYF.

This clonotype was detected only a few times. This rearrangement joins TRBV4-3 to TRBJ1-1; TRBD1 aligns across 7 bases. Germline V gene sequence: CDR1 LGHNA, CDR2 YSLEER. Trimming cost V 4 bases and J 2 bases; bases outside gene matches: 7. The CDR3 length is 15 residues. This chain's CDR3 is CASSLGQASNTEAFF. Here the CDR3 DNA reads TGCGCCAGCAGCCTCGGACAGGCCTCTAACACTGAAGCTTTCTTT.

The chain is built from TRBV28 and TRBJ1-1; TRBD1 might be the D (6 bases). The CDR3 has 18 amino acids. Germline CDR1 and CDR2: MDHEN and SYDVKM. The V end lost 5 bases, the J end lost 0 bases, and 22 bases lay between the germline ends. CDR3 protein: CASSPSAWGAGMNTEAFF. The DNA for the CDR3 is TGTGCCAGCAGTCCTAGCGCGTGGGGGGCGGGTATGAACACTGAAGCTTTCTTT.

The V gene is TRBV5-1, the J gene TRBJ2-5; 10 nucleotides align to TRBD2. Germline assignment: CDR1 SGHRS and CDR2 YFSETQ. V was pared by 4 bases and J by 5 bases, with 8 bases of the junction left unmatched. This CDR3 is 15 amino acids long. The DNA of the CDR3 is TGCGCCAGCAGCCGTAGCGGGGGGATTGGGGAGACCCAGTACTTC. Residues: CASSRSGGIGETQYF.

This sequence joins TRBV10-3 and TRBJ2-7; TRBD1 matches at 8 bases. The trim removed 0 bases at V and 4 bases at J, leaving 14 bases unmatched. Germline values: CDR1 ENHRY, CDR2 SYGVKD. This CDR3 contains 18 residues. In nucleotides, the CDR3 is TGTGCCATCAGTGAGTCTGGACAGGGTGAATTTAGATCTTACGAGCAGTACTTC. Amino acids: CAISESGQGEFRSYEQYF.

The rearrangement joins TRBV4-2 to TRBJ2-5, with 9 nucleotides matching TRBD2. Germline CDR1 reads LGHNA; CDR2 reads YNFKEQ. This CDR3 contains 19 residues. After removal of 4 bases from V and 5 bases from J, the junction contained 20 bases not matched to a gene. DNA for the CDR3: TGTGCCAGCAGCCCACACCCACAAGCGGGAGGCGAGTTTGGGGAGACCCAGTACTTC. It specifies CASSPHPQAGGEFGETQYF.

The chain carries TRBV3-1 and TRBJ1-4; TRBD1 aligns across 9 bases. The CDR3 runs 15 residues. Germline V CDR1 and CDR2: LGHDT, YNNKEL (reference sequence). The trim removed 7 bases at V and 6 bases at J, leaving 9 bases unmatched. The CDR3 bases are TGTGCCAGCATGCCCCGGGGACAGGGAGATGAAAAACTGTTTTTT. It codes for CASMPRGQGDEKLFF.

J is TRBJ1-2 and V is TRBV15; perhaps TRBD1 as D (6 bases). V was cut by 0 bases and J by 2 bases, with 10 bases left in between. Germline CDR1 is LNHNV and CDR2 is YYDKDF (reference sequence). The CDR3 consists of 15 residues. The CDR3 DNA reads TGTGCCACCAGCAGAGATCGCGGACAGAACTATGGCTACACCTTC. Translation: CATSRDRGQNYGYTF.

The chain joins TRBV2 to TRBJ1-2, with 11 bases fitting TRBD1. The CDR3 extends over 15 amino acids. After removal of 1 base from V and 7 bases from J, the junction contained 5 bases not matched to a gene. Germline CDR1 SNHLY, CDR2 FYNNEI. The CDR3: CASSEVGTGGTGYTF. The CDR3 bases are TGTGCCAGCAGTGAAGTGGGGACAGGGGGGACTGGCTACACCTTC.

The chain links TRBV12-3 or TRBV12-4 to TRBJ1-2; D not resolved. This CDR3 contains 11 residues. V was cut by 8 bases and J by 7 bases, with 11 bases left in between. The CDR3 here is CASHTHRGYTF. CDR3 DNA: TGTGCCAGCCACACCCACCGTGGCTACACCTTC.

This chain joins TRBV7-2 and TRBJ1-2; 10 nucleotides line up with TRBD1. With 5 bases clipped from V and 4 bases from J, the junction kept 7 bases outside the gene matches. CDR3 length equals 15 residues. CDR1 SGHTA and CDR2 FQGNSA come from the germline V gene. The CDR3 reads CASSDATGGFYGYTF. CDR3 coding DNA: TGTGCCAGCAGCGACGCGACAGGGGGCTTCTATGGCTACACCTTC.

This chain links TRBV4-3 with TRBJ2-1, with 7 bases fitting TRBD2. The CDR3 contains 16 residues. V shed 3 bases and J 4 bases; nucleotides not matched to a gene: 9. In germline, CDR1 is LGHNA, CDR2 YSLEER. CDR3 region: CASSHQNQRGYNEQFF. For the CDR3, the DNA is TGCGCCAGCAGCCACCAGAACCAGCGGGGTTACAATGAGCAGTTCTTC.

This clonotype was observed at least ten times. The rearrangement joins TRBV12-3 or TRBV12-4 to TRBJ1-6, with a possible D match to TRBD1 (5 bases). The CDR3 consists of 14 residues. Trimming removed 6 bases from V and 6 bases from J, with 12 bases in between. The DNA for the CDR3 is TGTGCCAGCAGCCCGACAGCTATTAATTCACCCCTCCACTTT. It encodes CASSPTAINSPLHF.